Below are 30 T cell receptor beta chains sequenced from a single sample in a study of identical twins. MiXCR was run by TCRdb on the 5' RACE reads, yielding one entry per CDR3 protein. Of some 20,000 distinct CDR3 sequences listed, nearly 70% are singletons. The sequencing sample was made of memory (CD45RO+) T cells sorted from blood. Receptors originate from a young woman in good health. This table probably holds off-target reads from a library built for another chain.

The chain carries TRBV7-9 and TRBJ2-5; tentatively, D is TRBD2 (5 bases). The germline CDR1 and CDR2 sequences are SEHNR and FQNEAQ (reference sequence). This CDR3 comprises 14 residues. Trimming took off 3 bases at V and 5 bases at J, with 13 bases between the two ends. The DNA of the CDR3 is TGTGCCAGCAGCTTCGGACTCGATAGGGAGACCCAGTACTTC. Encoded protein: CASSFGLDRETQYF.

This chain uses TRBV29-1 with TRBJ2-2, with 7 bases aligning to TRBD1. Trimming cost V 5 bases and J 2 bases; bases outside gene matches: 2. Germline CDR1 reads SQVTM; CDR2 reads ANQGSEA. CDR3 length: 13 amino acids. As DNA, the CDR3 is TGCAGCGTTCGGACAGGAAACACCGGGGAGCTGTTTTTT. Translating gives CSVRTGNTGELFF.

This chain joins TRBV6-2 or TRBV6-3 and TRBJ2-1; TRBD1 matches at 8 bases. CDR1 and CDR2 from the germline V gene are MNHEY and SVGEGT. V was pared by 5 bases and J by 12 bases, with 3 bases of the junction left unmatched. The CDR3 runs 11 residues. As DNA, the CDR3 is TGTGCCAGCAGTCAAGGGACAGGGCAGTTCTTC. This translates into CASSQGTGQFF.

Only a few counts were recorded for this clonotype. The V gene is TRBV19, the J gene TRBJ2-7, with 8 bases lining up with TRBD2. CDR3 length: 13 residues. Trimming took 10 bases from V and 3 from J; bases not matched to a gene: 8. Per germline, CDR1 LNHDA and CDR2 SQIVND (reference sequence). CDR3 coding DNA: TGTGCCACATCACTAGCGGACAACTACGAGCAGTACTTC. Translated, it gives CATSLADNYEQYF.

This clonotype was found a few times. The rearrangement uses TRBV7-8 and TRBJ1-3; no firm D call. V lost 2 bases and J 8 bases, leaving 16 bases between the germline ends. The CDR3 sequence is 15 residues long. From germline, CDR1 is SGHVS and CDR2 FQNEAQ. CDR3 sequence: CASSLIDGIRDTIYF. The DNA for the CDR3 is TGTGCCAGCAGCTTAATCGACGGCATCCGGGACACCATATATTTT.

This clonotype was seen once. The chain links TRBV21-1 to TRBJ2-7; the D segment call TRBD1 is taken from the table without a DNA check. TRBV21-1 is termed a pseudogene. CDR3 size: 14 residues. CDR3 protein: CASSNRDRGYEQYF. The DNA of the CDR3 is TGTGCCAGCAGCAACCGGGACAGAGGCTACGAGCAGTACTTC.

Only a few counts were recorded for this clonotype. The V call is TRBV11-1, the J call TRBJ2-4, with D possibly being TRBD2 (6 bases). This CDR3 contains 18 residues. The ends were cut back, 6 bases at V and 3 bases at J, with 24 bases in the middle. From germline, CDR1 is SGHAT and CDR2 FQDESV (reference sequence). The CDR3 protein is CASSTGARGHGGKNIQYF. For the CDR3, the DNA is TGTGCCAGCAGTACCGGGGCACGCGGTCACGGGGGCAAAAACATTCAGTACTTC.

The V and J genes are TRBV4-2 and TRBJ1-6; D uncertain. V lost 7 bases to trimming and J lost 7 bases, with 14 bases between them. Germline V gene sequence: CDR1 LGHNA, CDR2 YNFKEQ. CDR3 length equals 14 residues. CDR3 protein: CASNSRADNSPLHF. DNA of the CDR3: TGTGCCAGCAACTCCCGGGCCGACAATTCACCCCTCCACTTT.

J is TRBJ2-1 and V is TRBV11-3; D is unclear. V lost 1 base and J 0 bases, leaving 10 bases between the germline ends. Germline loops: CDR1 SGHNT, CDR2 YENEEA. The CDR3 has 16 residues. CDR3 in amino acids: CASSLGGTSSYNEQFF. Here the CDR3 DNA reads TGTGCCAGCAGCTTAGGAGGCACCAGCTCCTACAATGAGCAGTTCTTC.

Here the CDR3 reads CASSYRGQNTEAFF. CDR3 DNA sequence: TGTGCCAGCAGTTACAGGGGGCAAAACACTGAAGCTTTCTTT. V is TRBV12-3 or TRBV12-4 and J is TRBJ1-1; 9 nucleotides match TRBD1. Trimming cost V 4 bases and J 2 bases; bases outside gene matches: 2. There are 14 residues in the CDR3.

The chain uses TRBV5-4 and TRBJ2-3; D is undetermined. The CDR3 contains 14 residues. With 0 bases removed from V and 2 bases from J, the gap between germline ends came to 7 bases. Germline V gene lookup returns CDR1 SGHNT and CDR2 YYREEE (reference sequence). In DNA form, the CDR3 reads TGTGCCAGCAGCTTGGACTCCCCCACAGATACGCAGTATTTT. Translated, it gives CASSLDSPTDTQYF.

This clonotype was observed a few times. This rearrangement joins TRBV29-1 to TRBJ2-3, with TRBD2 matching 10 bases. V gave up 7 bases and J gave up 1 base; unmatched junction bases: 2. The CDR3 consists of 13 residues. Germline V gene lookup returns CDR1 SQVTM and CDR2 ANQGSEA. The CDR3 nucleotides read TGCAGCGCCGGGACTAGCGGCACAGATACGCAGTATTTT. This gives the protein CSAGTSGTDTQYF.

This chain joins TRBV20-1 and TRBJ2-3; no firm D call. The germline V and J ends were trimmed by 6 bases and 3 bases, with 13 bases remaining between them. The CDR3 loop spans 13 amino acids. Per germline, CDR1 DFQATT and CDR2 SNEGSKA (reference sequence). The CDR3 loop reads CSAPSASTDTQYF. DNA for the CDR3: TGCAGTGCCCCCTCGGCGTCTACAGATACGCAGTATTTT.

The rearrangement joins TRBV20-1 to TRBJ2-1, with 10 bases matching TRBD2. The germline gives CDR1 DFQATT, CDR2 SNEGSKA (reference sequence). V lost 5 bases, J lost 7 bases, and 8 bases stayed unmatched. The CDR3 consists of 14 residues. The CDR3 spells CSALSGRSHNEQFF. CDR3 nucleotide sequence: TGCAGTGCTCTTAGCGGGAGGTCCCATAATGAGCAGTTCTTC.

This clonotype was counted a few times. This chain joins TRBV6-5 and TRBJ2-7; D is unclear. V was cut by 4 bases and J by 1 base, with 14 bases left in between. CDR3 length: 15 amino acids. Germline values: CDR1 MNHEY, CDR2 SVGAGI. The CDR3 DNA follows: TGTGCCAGCAGTTGGGCAGCCTCGCGGTCCTACGAGCAGTACTTC. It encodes CASSWAASRSYEQYF.

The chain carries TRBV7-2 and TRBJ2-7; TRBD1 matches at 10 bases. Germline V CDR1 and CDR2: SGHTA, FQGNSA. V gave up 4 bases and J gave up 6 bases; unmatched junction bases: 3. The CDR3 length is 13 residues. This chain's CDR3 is CASSSDRGFEQYF. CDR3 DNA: TGTGCCAGCAGCTCGGACAGGGGGTTCGAGCAGTACTTC.

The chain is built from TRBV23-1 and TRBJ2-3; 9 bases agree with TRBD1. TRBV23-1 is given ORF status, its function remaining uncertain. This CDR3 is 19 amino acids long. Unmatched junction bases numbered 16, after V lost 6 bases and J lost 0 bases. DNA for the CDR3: TGCGCCAGCAGCCACCGGGGGACAGGGATCTACCCTAGCACAGATACGCAGTATTTT. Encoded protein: CASSHRGTGIYPSTDTQYF.

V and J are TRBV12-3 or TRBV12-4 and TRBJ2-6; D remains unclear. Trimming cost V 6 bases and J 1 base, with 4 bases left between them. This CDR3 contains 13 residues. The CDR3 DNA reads TGTGCCAGCAGAGTTTCTGGGGCCAACGTCCTGACTTTC. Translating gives CASRVSGANVLTF.

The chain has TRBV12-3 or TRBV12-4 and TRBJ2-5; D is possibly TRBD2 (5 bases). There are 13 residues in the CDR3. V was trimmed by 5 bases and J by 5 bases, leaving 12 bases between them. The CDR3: CASSPLARETQYF. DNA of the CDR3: TGTGCCAGCAGTCCCCTAGCTAGGGAGACCCAGTACTTC.

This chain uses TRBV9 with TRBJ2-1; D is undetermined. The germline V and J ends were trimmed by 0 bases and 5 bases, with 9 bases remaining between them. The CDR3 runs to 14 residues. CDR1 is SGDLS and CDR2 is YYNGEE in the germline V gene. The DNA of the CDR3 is TGTGCCAGCAGCGTAGGGGCGGCGAACAATGAGCAGTTCTTC. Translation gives CASSVGAANNEQFF.

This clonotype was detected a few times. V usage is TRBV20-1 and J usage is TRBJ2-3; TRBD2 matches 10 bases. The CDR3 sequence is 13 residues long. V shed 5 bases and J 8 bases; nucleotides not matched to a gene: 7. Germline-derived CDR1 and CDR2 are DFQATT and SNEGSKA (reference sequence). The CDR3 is CSAPLAGAGTQYF. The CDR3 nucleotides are TGCAGTGCTCCTCTAGCGGGGGCGGGTACGCAGTATTTT.

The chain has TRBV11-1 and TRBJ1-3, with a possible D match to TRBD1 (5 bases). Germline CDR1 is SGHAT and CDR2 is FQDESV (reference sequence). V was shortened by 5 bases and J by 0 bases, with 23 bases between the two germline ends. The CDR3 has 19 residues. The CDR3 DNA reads TGTGCCAGCAGCCATGGGACGCACCTCCGAACTACCTCTGGAAACACCATATATTTT. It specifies CASSHGTHLRTTSGNTIYF.

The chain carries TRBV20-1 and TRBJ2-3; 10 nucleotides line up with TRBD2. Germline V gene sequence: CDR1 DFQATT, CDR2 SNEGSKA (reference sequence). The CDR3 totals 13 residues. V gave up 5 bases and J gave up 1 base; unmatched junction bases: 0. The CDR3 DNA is TGCAGTGCTCTAGCGGGAGGCACAGATACGCAGTATTTT. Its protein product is CSALAGGTDTQYF.

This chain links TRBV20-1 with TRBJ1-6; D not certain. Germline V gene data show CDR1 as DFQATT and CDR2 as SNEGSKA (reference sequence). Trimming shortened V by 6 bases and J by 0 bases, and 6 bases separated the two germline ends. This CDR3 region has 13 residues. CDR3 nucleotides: TGCAGTGCCGAAAGCTCCTATAATTCACCCCTCCACTTT. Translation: CSAESSYNSPLHF.

Here the CDR3 DNA reads TGTGCCAGCTCACCATCGGGCAGACTTAATGAAAAACTGTTTTTT. This codes for CASSPSGRLNEKLFF. The chain couples TRBV18 to TRBJ1-4, with D unresolved. Germline V lookup: CDR1 KGHSH, CDR2 LQKENI. This CDR3 has 15 amino acids. The V end was cut by 2 bases, the J end by 4 bases, with 11 bases between.

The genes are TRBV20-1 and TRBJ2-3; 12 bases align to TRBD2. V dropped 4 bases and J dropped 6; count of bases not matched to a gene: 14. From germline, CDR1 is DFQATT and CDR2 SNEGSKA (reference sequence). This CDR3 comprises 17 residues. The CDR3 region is CSANPPGLAGPLDTQYF. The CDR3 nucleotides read TGCAGTGCTAACCCTCCCGGACTAGCGGGACCTCTGGATACGCAGTATTTT.

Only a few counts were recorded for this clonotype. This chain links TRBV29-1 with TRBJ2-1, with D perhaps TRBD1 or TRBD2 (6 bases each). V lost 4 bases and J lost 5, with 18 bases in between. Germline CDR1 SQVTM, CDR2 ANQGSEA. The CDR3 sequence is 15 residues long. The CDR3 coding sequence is TGCAGCGTTGGTGGGACTTCGACAGGACACAATGAGCAGTTCTTC. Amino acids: CSVGGTSTGHNEQFF.

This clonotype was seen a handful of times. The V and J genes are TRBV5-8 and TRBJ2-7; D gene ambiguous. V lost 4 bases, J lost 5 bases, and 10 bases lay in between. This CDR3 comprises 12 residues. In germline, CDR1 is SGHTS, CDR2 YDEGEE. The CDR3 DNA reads TGTGCCAGCAGCCCACGTGGGAACGAGCAGTACTTC. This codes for CASSPRGNEQYF.

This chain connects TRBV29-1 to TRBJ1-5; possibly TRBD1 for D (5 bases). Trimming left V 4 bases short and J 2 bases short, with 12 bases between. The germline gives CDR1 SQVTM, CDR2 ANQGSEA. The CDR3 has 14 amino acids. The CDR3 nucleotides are TGCAGCGTTGCCGGGGGGAGAGGCAATCAGCCCCAGCATTTT. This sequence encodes CSVAGGRGNQPQHF.

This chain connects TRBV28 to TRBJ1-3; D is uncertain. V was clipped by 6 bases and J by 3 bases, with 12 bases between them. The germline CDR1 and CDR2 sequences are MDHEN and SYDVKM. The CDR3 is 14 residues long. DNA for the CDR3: TGTGCCAGCAGCCCCCCGGTGGTTGGAAACACCATATATTTT. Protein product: CASSPPVVGNTIYF.